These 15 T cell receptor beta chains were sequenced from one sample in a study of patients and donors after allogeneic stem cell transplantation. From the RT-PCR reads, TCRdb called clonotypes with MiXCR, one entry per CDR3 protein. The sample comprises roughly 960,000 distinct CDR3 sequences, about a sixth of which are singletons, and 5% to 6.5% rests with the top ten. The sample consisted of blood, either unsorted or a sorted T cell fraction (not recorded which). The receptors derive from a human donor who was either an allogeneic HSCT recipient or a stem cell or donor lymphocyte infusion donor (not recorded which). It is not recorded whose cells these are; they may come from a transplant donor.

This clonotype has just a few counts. The CDR3 DNA reads as TGTGCCAGCAATCTTTCGCCCTCCTACGAGCAGTACTTC. Translation: CASNLSPSYEQYF. V gene TRBV12-3 or TRBV12-4 combines with J gene TRBJ2-7; D is undetermined. The CDR3 consists of 13 residues. V was clipped by 7 bases and J by 0 bases, with 10 bases between them.

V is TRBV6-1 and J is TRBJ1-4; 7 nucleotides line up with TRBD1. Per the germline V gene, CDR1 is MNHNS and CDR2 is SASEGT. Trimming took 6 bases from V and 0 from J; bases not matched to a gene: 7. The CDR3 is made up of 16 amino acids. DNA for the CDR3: TGTGCCAGCAGGGCCACAGGGGATACAACTAATGAAAAACTGTTTTTT. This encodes CASRATGDTTNEKLFF.

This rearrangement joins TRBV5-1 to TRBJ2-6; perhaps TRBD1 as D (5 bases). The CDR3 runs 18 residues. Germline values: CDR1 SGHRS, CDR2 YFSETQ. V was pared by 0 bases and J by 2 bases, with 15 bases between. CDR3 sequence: CASSLAGRARAGANVLTF. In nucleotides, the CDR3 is TGCGCCAGCAGCTTGGCGGGCAGGGCAAGGGCTGGGGCCAACGTCCTGACTTTC.

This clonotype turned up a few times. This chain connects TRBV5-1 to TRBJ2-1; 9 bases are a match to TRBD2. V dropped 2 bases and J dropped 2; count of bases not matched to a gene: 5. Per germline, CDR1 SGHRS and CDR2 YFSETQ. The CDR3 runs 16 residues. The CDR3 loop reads CASSLGLARTYNEQFF. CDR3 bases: TGCGCCAGCAGCTTAGGACTAGCGCGGACCTACAATGAGCAGTTCTTC.

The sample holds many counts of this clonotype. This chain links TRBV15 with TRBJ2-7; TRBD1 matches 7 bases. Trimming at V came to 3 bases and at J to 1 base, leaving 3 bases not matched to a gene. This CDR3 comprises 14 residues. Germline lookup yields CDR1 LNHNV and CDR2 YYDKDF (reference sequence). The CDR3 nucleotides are TGTGCCACCAGCAGGTGGGACAGTTCCTACGAGCAGTACTTC. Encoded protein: CATSRWDSSYEQYF.

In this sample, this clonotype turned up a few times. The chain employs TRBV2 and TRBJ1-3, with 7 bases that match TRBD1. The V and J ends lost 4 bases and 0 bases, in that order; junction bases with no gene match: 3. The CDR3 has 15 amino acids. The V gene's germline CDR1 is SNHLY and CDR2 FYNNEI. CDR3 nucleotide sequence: TGTGCCAGCAGTGTACAGGGGATCTCTGGAAACACCATATATTTT. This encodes CASSVQGISGNTIYF. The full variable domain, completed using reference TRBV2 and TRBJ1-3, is EPEVTQTPSHQVTQMGQEVILRCVPISNHLYFYWYRQILGQKVEFLVSFYNNEISEKSEIFDDQFSVERPDGSNFTLKIRSTKLEDSAMYFCASSVQGISGNTIYFGEGSWLTVV.

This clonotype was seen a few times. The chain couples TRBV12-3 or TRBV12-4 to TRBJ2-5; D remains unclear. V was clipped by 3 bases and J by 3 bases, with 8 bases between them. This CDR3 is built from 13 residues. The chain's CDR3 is CASSFRTKETQYF. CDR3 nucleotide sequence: TGTGCCAGCAGTTTTCGGACCAAAGAGACCCAGTACTTC.

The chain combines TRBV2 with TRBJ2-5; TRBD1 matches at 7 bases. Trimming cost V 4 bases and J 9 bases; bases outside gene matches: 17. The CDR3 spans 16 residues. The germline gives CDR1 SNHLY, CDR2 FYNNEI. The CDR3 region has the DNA TGTGCCAGCAGTGGGGACAGTACCAAGGCGGTAGGGGCCCAGTACTTC. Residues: CASSGDSTKAVGAQYF.

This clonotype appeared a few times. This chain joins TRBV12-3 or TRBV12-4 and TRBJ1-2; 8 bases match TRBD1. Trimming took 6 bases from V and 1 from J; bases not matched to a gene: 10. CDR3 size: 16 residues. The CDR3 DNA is TGTGCCAGCAGCCTTAGCGGGACAGGATATAACTATGGCTACACCTTC. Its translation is CASSLSGTGYNYGYTF.

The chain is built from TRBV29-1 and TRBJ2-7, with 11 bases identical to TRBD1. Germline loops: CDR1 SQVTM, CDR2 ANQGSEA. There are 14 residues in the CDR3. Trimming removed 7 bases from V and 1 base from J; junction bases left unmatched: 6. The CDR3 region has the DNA TGCAGCGCCCGGGACAGGGGGTTATCCTACGAGCAGTACTTC. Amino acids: CSARDRGLSYEQYF.

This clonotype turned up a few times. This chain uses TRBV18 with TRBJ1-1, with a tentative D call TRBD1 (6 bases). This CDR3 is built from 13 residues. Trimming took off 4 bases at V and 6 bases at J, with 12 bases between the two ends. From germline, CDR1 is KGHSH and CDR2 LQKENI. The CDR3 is CASSLKGGAEAFF. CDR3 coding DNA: TGTGCCAGCTCACTTAAAGGGGGGGCTGAAGCTTTCTTT.

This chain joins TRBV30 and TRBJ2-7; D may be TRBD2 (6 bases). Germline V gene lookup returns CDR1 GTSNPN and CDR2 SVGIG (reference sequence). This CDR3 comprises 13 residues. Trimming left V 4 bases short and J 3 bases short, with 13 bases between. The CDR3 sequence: CAWNRGLFYEQYF. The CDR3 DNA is TGTGCCTGGAATAGGGGACTCTTCTACGAGCAGTACTTC.

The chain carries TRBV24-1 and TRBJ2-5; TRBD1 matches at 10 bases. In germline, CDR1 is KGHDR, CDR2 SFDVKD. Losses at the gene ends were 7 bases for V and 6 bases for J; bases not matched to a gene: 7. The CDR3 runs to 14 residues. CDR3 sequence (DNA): TGTGCCACCAGCAGGACAGGGGGAACGCAGACCCAGTACTTC. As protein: CATSRTGGTQTQYF.

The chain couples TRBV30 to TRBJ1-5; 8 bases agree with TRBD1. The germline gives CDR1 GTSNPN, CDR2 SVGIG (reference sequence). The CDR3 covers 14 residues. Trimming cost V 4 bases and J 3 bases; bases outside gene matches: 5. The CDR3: CAWTRTGSNQPQHF. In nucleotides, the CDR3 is TGTGCCTGGACACGGACAGGGTCCAATCAGCCCCAGCATTTT.

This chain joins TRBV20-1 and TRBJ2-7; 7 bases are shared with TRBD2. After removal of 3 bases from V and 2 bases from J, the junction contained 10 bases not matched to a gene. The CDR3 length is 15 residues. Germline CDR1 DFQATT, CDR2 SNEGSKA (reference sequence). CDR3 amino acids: CSASDFGGNPYEQYF. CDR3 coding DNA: TGCAGTGCTAGTGACTTCGGGGGGAACCCCTACGAGCAGTACTTC.